A single sample is the source of the 18 T cell receptor beta chains below, sequenced in a study of CD8+ T cells in alopecia areata. As the sequencing template, cDNA was produced by extracting RNA and reverse transcribing it. Profiling relied on immunoSEQ multiplex PCR, and the TCRdb table lists in-frame clones only, not all of them. The table has some 110,000 clones, about 54% seen once. The treatment: oral pan-JAK inhibitor, 5-10 mg twice daily. This material consisted of CD8+ T cells sorted from blood, taken at week 4, from a patient treated with tofacitinib. The receptors shown here come from a human donor with alopecia areata.

This clone was recorded once. The rearrangement uses TRBV27 and TRBJ2-5, with 10 positions matching TRBD2. Germline CDR1 reads MNHEY; CDR2 reads SMNVEV (reference sequence). V shed 4 bases, J shed 3 bases, and the junction held 2 bases outside the gene matches. The CDR3 is 14 amino acids. The CDR3 region is CASSSLAGEETQYF. CDR3 sequence (DNA): TGTGCCAGCAGTTCCCTAGCGGGGGAAGAGACCCAGTACTTC.

The J gene is TRBJ2-7, the V gene TRBV28, with D perhaps matching TRBD1 or TRBD2 (5 bases each). V lost 5 bases and J lost 1, with 15 bases in between. In germline, CDR1 is MDHEN, CDR2 SYDVKM. This CDR3 contains 15 residues. CDR3 in DNA: TGTGCCAGCAGTCAAAGACCGGGGCTATCCTACGAGCAGTACTTC. Its translation is CASSQRPGLSYEQYF.

The chain combines TRBV11-3 with TRBJ2-1, with D tentatively TRBD1 or TRBD2 (6 bases each). The CDR3 is 15 residues long. V was cut by 3 bases and J by 8 bases, with 17 bases left in between. Germline V lookup: CDR1 SGHNT, CDR2 YENEEA. The CDR3 is CASSLESGARDEQFF. CDR3 nucleotides: TGTGCCAGCAGCTTGGAGTCGGGGGCCAGGGATGAGCAGTTCTTC.

The rearrangement uses TRBV6-5 and TRBJ1-6; D is ambiguous. The germline CDR1 and CDR2 sequences are MNHEY and SVGAGI. This CDR3 comprises 15 residues. Trimming stripped 5 bases from V and 0 bases from J, with 8 bases between. In nucleotides, the CDR3 is TGTGCCAGCAGTCAGGAGAGCTCCTATAATTCACCCCTCCACTTT. It specifies CASSQESSYNSPLHF.

The V and J genes are TRBV2 and TRBJ1-5; possible D gene TRBD1, 6 bases. V dropped 4 bases and J dropped 7 bases, with 14 bases sitting between them. The CDR3 has 14 amino acids. Germline V lookup: CDR1 SNHLY, CDR2 FYNNEI. CDR3 in amino acids: CASSASDRRQPQHF. The CDR3 DNA sequence: TGTGCCAGCAGTGCATCAGACAGGAGGCAGCCCCAGCATTTT.

The chain joins TRBV15 to TRBJ1-2; 9 nucleotides align to TRBD1. Trimming at V came to 0 bases and at J to 3 bases, leaving 2 bases not matched to a gene. The germline CDR1 and CDR2 sequences are LNHNV and YYDKDF (reference sequence). CDR3 length equals 15 residues. The DNA for the CDR3 is TGTGCCACCAGCAGAGACGGGGACAGGGACTATGGCTACACCTTC. Translation gives CATSRDGDRDYGYTF.

The chain combines TRBV27 with TRBJ1-1, with D possibly being TRBD1 (5 bases). The CDR3 totals 15 residues. Germline CDR1 MNHEY, CDR2 SMNVEV (reference sequence). Trimming removed 6 bases from V and 1 base from J, with 15 bases in between. Here the CDR3 DNA reads TGTGCCAGCAGGGGGGAGGTACAGCCGAACACTGAAGCTTTCTTT. The encoded protein is CASRGEVQPNTEAFF.

The count of this clone is one. This rearrangement joins TRBV30 to TRBJ2-6, with a weak D call TRBD1 (6 bases). CDR3 length: 14 amino acids. The ends were cut back, 3 bases at V and 6 bases at J, with 12 bases in the middle. Looked up from germline, CDR1 is GTSNPN and CDR2 is SVGIG (reference sequence). The CDR3 DNA is TGTGCCTGGAGAGAGACAGGCGTGGCCAACGTCCTGACTTTC. Translated: CAWRETGVANVLTF.

The rearrangement links TRBV13 to TRBJ2-3; 7 nucleotides agree with TRBD1. Germline V gives CDR1 PRHDT, CDR2 FYEKMQ (reference sequence). The junction had 5 bases not matched to a gene; V was cut back by 6 bases and J by 2 bases. The CDR3 covers 14 residues. The CDR3 nucleotides read TGTGCCAGCAGTTTCGACAGGGACACAGATACGCAGTATTTT. It codes for CASSFDRDTDTQYF.

With respect to this clone: At the DNA level, this CDR3 is encoded by other sequences in the same sample as well. The chain employs TRBV5-1 and TRBJ2-7; D is undetermined. Germline V CDR1 and CDR2: SGHRS, YFSETQ. The CDR3 consists of 13 residues. V gave up 2 bases and J gave up 1 base, with 7 bases separating them. The CDR3 loop is CASSFEPSYEQYF. The CDR3 nucleotides read TGCGCCAGCAGCTTTGAGCCGTCCTACGAGCAGTACTTC. The variable domain in full, with the rest retrieved from reference TRBV5-1 and TRBJ2-7, is KAGVTQTPRYLIKTRGQQVTLSCSPISGHRSVSWYQQTPGQGLQFLFEYFSETQRNKGNFPGRFSGRQFSNSRSEMNVSTLELGDSALYLCASSFEPSYEQYFGPGTRLTVT.

This rearrangement joins TRBV19 to TRBJ2-5; D possibly corresponds to TRBD2 (6 bases). From germline, CDR1 is LNHDA and CDR2 SQIVND (reference sequence). The CDR3 covers 14 residues. V was clipped by 8 bases and J by 8 bases, with 21 bases between them. The CDR3 loop reads CASGGLTPGSTQYF. For the CDR3, the DNA is TGTGCCAGTGGGGGACTCACCCCTGGGAGTACCCAGTACTTC.

Turning to this clone: A much larger clonotype is one base distant, so this may be a read error. The chain couples TRBV25-1 to TRBJ2-2; D is perhaps TRBD1 (6 bases). Germline-derived CDR1 and CDR2 are MGHDK and SYGVNS. Trimming took 6 bases from V and 5 from J, leaving 16 bases between them. This CDR3 comprises 15 residues. The CDR3 sequence: CASSLSGTQTGELFF. The CDR3 coding sequence is TGTGCCAGCAGCCTATCCGGGACACAGACCGGGGAGCTGTTTTTT.

The chain carries TRBV10-3 and TRBJ2-1, with unresolved D. The CDR3 covers 13 residues. The V end lost 4 bases, the J end lost 6 bases, and 10 bases lay between the germline ends. Germline V gene data show CDR1 as ENHRY and CDR2 as SYGVKD. The CDR3 sequence: CAISAYKSNEQFF. DNA of the CDR3: TGTGCCATCAGTGCCTACAAGAGCAATGAGCAGTTCTTC.

V and J are TRBV4-1 and TRBJ1-6, with 9 bases lining up with TRBD1. Germline values: CDR1 MGHRA, CDR2 YSYEKL. V was clipped by 5 bases and J by 6 bases; unmatched bases: 5. The CDR3 spans 15 residues. The CDR3 DNA follows: TGCGCCAGCAGCGAACAGGACAGGGGTAATTCACCCCTCCACTTT. Its protein product is CASSEQDRGNSPLHF.

The chain links TRBV7-8 to TRBJ1-3; 8 bases are shared with TRBD1. The CDR3 runs 16 residues. After removal of 5 bases from V and 0 bases from J, the junction contained 6 bases not matched to a gene. Germline CDR1 SGHVS, CDR2 FQNEAQ. The CDR3 here is CASSARQGTSGNTIYF. The CDR3 DNA reads TGTGCCAGCAGCGCGCGACAGGGGACCTCTGGAAACACCATATATTTT.

This clone was counted a few times. The J gene is TRBJ2-5, the V gene TRBV18; 8 nucleotides align to TRBD2. The V segment lost 3 bases and the J segment 1 base; nucleotides outside the gene matches: 4. Germline CDR1 and CDR2: KGHSH and LQKENI. There are 15 residues in the CDR3. The CDR3 DNA sequence: TGTGCCAGCTCACCCAGCGGGGGTATCCAAGAGACCCAGTACTTC. Translated, it gives CASSPSGGIQETQYF.

DNA for the CDR3: TGTGCCAGCAGCCGGACAGGGGACGAGCAGTACTTC. Protein product: CASSRTGDEQYF. The rearrangement links TRBV7-9 to TRBJ2-7; 9 bases are a match to TRBD1. The CDR3 runs 12 residues. Germline-derived CDR1 and CDR2 are SEHNR and FQNEAQ (reference sequence). After removal of 5 bases from V and 5 bases from J, the junction contained 1 base not matched to a gene.

A few counts support this clone. The chain combines TRBV29-1 with TRBJ1-2, with 7 bases aligning to TRBD1. J lost 3 bases, V lost 1 base, and 2 bases had no gene match. CDR3 length: 13 amino acids. CDR1 and CDR2 (germline): SQVTM, ANQGSEA. The CDR3 reads CSVEGRGYYGYTF. CDR3 coding DNA: TGCAGCGTTGAAGGCAGGGGGTACTATGGCTACACCTTC.